Below, 9 T cell receptor beta chains from the same sample are listed, as sequenced in a study of T cell responses to AZD1222 COVID-19 vaccine. Only in-frame clones appear in the TCRdb table, and some are missing; sequencing was by immunoSEQ multiplex PCR. The table includes 150,000 or so clones, 92% detected once. Here the sequenced sample was peripheral blood, taken on day 0 of AZD1222 vaccination. These receptors were collected from an adult in good health.

The CDR3 region is CASSLGQGPYSNQPQHF. CDR3 nucleotide sequence: TGTGCCAGTAGTCTAGGACAGGGCCCTTATAGCAATCAGCCCCAGCATTTT. The J gene is TRBJ1-5, the V gene TRBV19, with TRBD1 matching 8 bases. J was trimmed by 0 bases and V by 5 bases; bases with no gene match: 9. From germline, CDR1 is LNHDA and CDR2 SQIVND (reference sequence). This CDR3 contains 17 residues.

The chain employs TRBV7-9 and TRBJ1-4; 7 bases fit TRBD1. The CDR3 has 14 amino acids. Germline V CDR1 and CDR2: SEHNR, FQNEAQ (reference sequence). V was pared by 4 bases and J by 5 bases, with 4 bases of the junction left unmatched. CDR3 bases: TGTGCCAGCAGCTGGGGAGGGGGCAATGAAAAACTGTTTTTT. Translation gives CASSWGGGNEKLFF.

The CDR3 region has the DNA TGCGCCAGCAGCCCATTATCAATAGCGGGAGGGCCGTGGAATGAGCAGTTCTTC. Encoded protein: CASSPLSIAGGPWNEQFF. This chain connects TRBV4-1 to TRBJ2-1; TRBD2 aligns across 11 bases. The J segment lost 7 bases and the V segment lost 4 bases, leaving 15 bases of the junction unmatched. Germline V gives CDR1 MGHRA, CDR2 YSYEKL. There are 18 residues in the CDR3.

The chain has TRBV7-2 and TRBJ2-1, with D possibly called TRBD1 or TRBD2 (6 bases each). Trimming shortened V by 7 bases and J by 3 bases, and 16 bases separated the two germline ends. This CDR3 has 15 amino acids. The germline gives CDR1 SGHTA, CDR2 FQGNSA. CDR3 sequence reads: CASTEWGAGYNEQFF. CDR3 nucleotide sequence: TGTGCCAGCACCGAGTGGGGGGCGGGCTACAATGAGCAGTTCTTC.

V usage is TRBV7-9 and J usage is TRBJ1-6; no firm D call. Germline loops: CDR1 SEHNR, CDR2 FQNEAQ (reference sequence). The CDR3 runs 16 residues. V gave up 5 bases and J gave up 2 bases, with 13 bases separating them. Here the CDR3 reads CASSHDTSPYNSPLHF. CDR3 sequence (DNA): TGTGCCAGCAGCCACGACACCAGCCCCTATAATTCACCCCTCCACTTT.

The genes are TRBV12-5 and TRBJ2-2; 10 nucleotides agree with TRBD1. V lost 4 bases to trimming and J lost 1 base; unmatched junction nucleotides: 6. Germline V CDR1 and CDR2: LGHNT, FRNRAP. This CDR3 is 17 amino acids long. The CDR3 DNA reads as TGTGCTAGTGGTTCCCAACGGACAGGGGGGAACACCGGGGAGCTGTTTTTT. The encoded protein is CASGSQRTGGNTGELFF.

This clone was recorded only once. The chain combines TRBV7-8 with TRBJ2-7, with 13 bases matching TRBD2. J lost 1 base, V lost 5 bases, and 8 bases had no gene match. The CDR3 spans 17 residues. Germline V lookup: CDR1 SGHVS, CDR2 FQNEAQ. The CDR3 here is CASSARPGLAGSYEQYF. The CDR3 bases are TGTGCCAGCAGCGCAAGACCGGGACTAGCGGGGTCCTACGAGCAGTACTTC.

This chain links TRBV6-5 with TRBJ1-1; 9 positions match TRBD1. V lost 6 bases to trimming and J lost 4 bases; unmatched junction nucleotides: 3. The germline CDR1 and CDR2 sequences are MNHEY and SVGAGI. This CDR3 is built from 13 residues. CDR3 sequence: CASRSGQGTEAFF. The CDR3 coding sequence is TGTGCCAGCAGATCGGGACAGGGCACTGAAGCTTTCTTT.

CDR3 coding DNA: TGTGCCAGCAGCTTAGAGGGGTTCGAGCAGTACTTC. Its translation is CASSLEGFEQYF. This rearrangement joins TRBV7-2 to TRBJ2-7; D is possibly TRBD1 (5 bases). This CDR3 has 12 amino acids. V shed 1 base and J shed 6 bases, with 7 bases lying between them. Germline CDR1 is SGHTA and CDR2 is FQGNSA.